The 3 T cell receptor beta chains below come from one sample, sequenced in a study of cytomegalovirus exposure and HLA in healthy donors. Clones were read by immunoSEQ multiplex PCR, and TCRdb kept only the in-frame ones, dropping some. This sample has about 110,000 clones, with approximately 88% found just once. Sample: PBMCs. The receptors here all came from a woman under 40 in good health and CMV-seropositive.

The V gene is TRBV2, the J gene TRBJ1-2; possibly TRBD1 for D (5 bases). Trimming removed 6 bases from V and 0 bases from J, with 8 bases in between. Per the germline V gene, CDR1 is SNHLY and CDR2 is FYNNEI. This CDR3 has 13 residues. CDR3 region: CASRQVPNYGYTF. The CDR3 nucleotides read TGTGCCAGCAGACAGGTCCCTAACTATGGCTACACCTTC.

The chain is built from TRBV7-8 and TRBJ2-7, with D uncertain. The CDR3 covers 10 residues. V was pared by 8 bases and J by 3 bases, with 5 bases between. Germline CDR1 SGHVS, CDR2 FQNEAQ. In DNA, the CDR3 is TGTGCCAGCGGGCACTACGAGCAGTACTTC. Its translation is CASGHYEQYF.

This clone was seen once. The CDR3 DNA reads TGTGCCAGCTCAGGACTAGCGGGTTCCTACAATGAGCAGTTCTTC. Translating gives CASSGLAGSYNEQFF. The chain is built from TRBV7-6 and TRBJ2-1, with 11 bases that match TRBD2. V lost 8 bases and J lost 1; bases outside the gene matches: 4. CDR1 SGHVS and CDR2 FNYEAQ come from the germline V gene. The CDR3 loop spans 15 amino acids. Variable domain in full (rest from reference TRBV7-6 and TRBJ2-1): GAGVSQSPRYKVTKRGQDVALRCDPISGHVSLYWYRQALGQGPEFLTYFNYEAQQDKSGLPNDRFSAERPEGSISTLTIQRTEQRDSAMYRCASSGLAGSYNEQFFGPGTRLTVL.